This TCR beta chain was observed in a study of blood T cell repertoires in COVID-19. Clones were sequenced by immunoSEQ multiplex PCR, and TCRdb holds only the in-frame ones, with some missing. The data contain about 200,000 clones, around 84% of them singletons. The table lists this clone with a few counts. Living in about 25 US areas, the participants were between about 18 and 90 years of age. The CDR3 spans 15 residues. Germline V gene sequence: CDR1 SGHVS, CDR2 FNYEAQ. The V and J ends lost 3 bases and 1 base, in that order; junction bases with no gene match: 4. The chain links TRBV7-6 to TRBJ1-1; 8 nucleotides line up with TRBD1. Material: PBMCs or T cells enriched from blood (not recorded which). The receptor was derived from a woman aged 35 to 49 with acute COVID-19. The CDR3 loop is CASSFQGAGNTEAFF. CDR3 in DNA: TGTGCCAGCAGCTTTCAGGGGGCGGGGAACACTGAAGCTTTCTTT.